This TCR beta chain was retrieved from a study of PD-L1 blockade in urothelial cancer. Study overall: Blood analysis took place 3 weeks (second dose) and 6 weeks after treatment start. Specimens of blood held a median count of about 150,000 T cells.

Time point of the sample: pretreatment peripheral blood. Each patient's cancer was a locally advanced or metastatic urothelial carcinoma. Anywhere from 1 to 8 samples came from each patient, spanning pretreatment and on-treatment. Sequenced by immunoSEQ multiplex PCR; TCRdb stores in-frame clones only, minus some. The repertoire holds about 50,000 clones, with approximately 79% as singletons. The CDR3 totals 14 residues. V lost 0 bases and J lost 2, with 6 bases in between. The V gene's germline CDR1 is SGHNT and CDR2 YENEEA. This chain connects TRBV11-3 to TRBJ2-3; no definite D call. The TCR was taken from a man in his 70s with urothelial cancer. Source: PBMCs, taken around atezolizumab (anti-PD-L1) treatment. The CDR3 region has the DNA TGTGCCAGCAGCTTAGACAGTTACACAGATACGCAGTATTTT. This encodes CASSLDSYTDTQYF.